Detailed here is one T cell receptor (beta chain). This sample was included in a study of T cell responses to AZD1222 COVID-19 vaccine. Germline V CDR1 and CDR2: LNHDA, SQIVND (reference sequence). CDR3 size: 14 residues. V lost 0 bases and J 8 bases, leaving 13 bases between the germline ends. Assay: immunoSEQ multiplex PCR; the TCRdb copy retains only in-frame clones and omits some. The data hold 95,000 to 120,000 clones, with approximately 90% observed a single time. The chain employs TRBV19 and TRBJ1-1; maybe TRBD1 (5 bases). Here the sequenced sample was peripheral blood, taken 28 days after the second AZD1222 dose. The TCR comes from an adult who received the AZD1222 COVID-19 vaccine. The CDR3 is CASSIDKWGNEAFF. CDR3 bases: TGTGCCAGTAGTATAGACAAATGGGGGAACGAAGCTTTCTTT.